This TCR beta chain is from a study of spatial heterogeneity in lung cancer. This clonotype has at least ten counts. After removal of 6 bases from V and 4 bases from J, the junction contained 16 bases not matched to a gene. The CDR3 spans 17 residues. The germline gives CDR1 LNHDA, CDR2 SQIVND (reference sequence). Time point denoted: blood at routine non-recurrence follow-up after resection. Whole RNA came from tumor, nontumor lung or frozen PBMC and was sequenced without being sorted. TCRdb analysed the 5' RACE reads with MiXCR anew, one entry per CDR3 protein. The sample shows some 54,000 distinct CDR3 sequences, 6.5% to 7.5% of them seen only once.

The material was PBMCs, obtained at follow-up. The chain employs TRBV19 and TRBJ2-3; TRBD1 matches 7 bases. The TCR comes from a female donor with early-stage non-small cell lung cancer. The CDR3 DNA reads TGTGCCAGTAGCTTGTTACCGGGACAGTGGGGATCAGATACGCAGTATTTT. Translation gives CASSLLPGQWGSDTQYF.